This is a list of T cell receptor beta chains from one sample in a study of spatial heterogeneity in lung cancer. TCRdb independently ran MiXCR on the 5' RACE reads; one entry per CDR3 protein. The table lists about 36,000 distinct CDR3 sequences, roughly 5.6% of them singletons. The sequencing used PBMCs, collected at surgery. These receptors came from a female donor with early-stage non-small cell lung cancer. CDR3s include the opening cysteine and the closing phenylalanine or tryptophan. A D gene is named only where the DNA matches it firmly. A clone size is listed for some rows: how often the clone was seen (once, few, many), or a class if it is expanded.

V: TRBV29-1
size: many
D: TRBD1
J: TRBJ1-2
DNA: TGCAGCGTTGTCGACAGGGAAGGGGCTAACTATGGCTACACCTTC
CDR3: CSVVDREGANYGYTF

V: TRBV20-1
size: many
D: TRBD2
J: TRBJ2-5
DNA: TGCAGTGCCGTCTTAGCGGGAGCAGGAGAGACCCAGTACTTC
CDR3: CSAVLAGAGETQYF

V: TRBV9
size: many
D: TRBD1
J: TRBJ2-7
DNA: TGTGCCAGCAGCGTAGCGAGCCCGACAGGGGCGGACGAGCAGTACTTC
CDR3: CASSVASPTGADEQYF

V: TRBV6-6
size: many
D: TRBD1
J: TRBJ2-7
DNA: TGTGCCAGCAGTTACCCAACAGGGGGGCGGGACGAGCAGTACTTC
CDR3: CASSYPTGGRDEQYF

V: TRBV21-1
size: many
D: .
J: TRBJ2-5
DNA: TGTGCCAGCAGCAAAGAGGCAGGGGGCCAAGAGACCCAGTACTTC
CDR3: CASSKEAGGQETQYF

V: TRBV29-1
size: .
D: TRBD1
J: TRBJ2-7
DNA: TGCAGCTTTCGGACAGGCTCCTACGAGCAGTACTTC
CDR3: CSFRTGSYEQYF

V: TRBV30
size: few
D: TRBD1
J: TRBJ1-5
DNA: TGTGCCTGGAGTGCGACCGGACAGGTCCAGCCCCAGCATTTT
CDR3: CAWSATGQVQPQHF

V: TRBV12-3/TRBV12-4
size: many
D: .
J: TRBJ1-2
DNA: TGTGCCAGCACCCACGGGGGCATGGGCTACACCTTC
CDR3: CASTHGGMGYTF

V: TRBV7-2
size: many
D: .
J: TRBJ2-2
DNA: TGTGCCAGCAGCTACGGCTCTAACACCGGGGAGCTGTTTTTT
CDR3: CASSYGSNTGELFF

V: TRBV6-2/TRBV6-3
size: many
D: TRBD2
J: TRBJ2-1
DNA: TGTGCCAGCAGGGACCTCCGCGGGAGTCTGAAGCAGTTCTTC
CDR3: CASRDLRGSLKQFF

V: TRBV6-1
size: many
D: .
J: TRBJ1-1
DNA: TGTGCCAGCAGTTTCGGGCAGGATAACACTGAAGCTTTCTTT
CDR3: CASSFGQDNTEAFF

V: TRBV20-1
size: many
D: .
J: TRBJ1-1
DNA: TGCAGTGCTAGCCGTAGAATAAACACTGAAGCTTTCTTT
CDR3: CSASRRINTEAFF

V: TRBV5-1
size: many
D: TRBD1
J: TRBJ2-4
DNA: TGCGCCAGCAGCTTGGGGACAGGGTCGGACATTCAGTACTTC
CDR3: CASSLGTGSDIQYF

V: TRBV28
size: many
D: TRBD2
J: TRBJ2-3
DNA: TGTGCCAGCAGTTCTAGCGGGAGATGGGTCACAGATACGCAGTATTTT
CDR3: CASSSSGRWVTDTQYF

V: TRBV10-1
size: .
D: TRBD2
J: TRBJ2-3
DNA: TGCGCCAGCAGTGGGTTAGCGGGGGGCGATACGCAGTATTTT
CDR3: CASSGLAGGDTQYF

V: TRBV3-1
size: many
D: .
J: TRBJ2-7
DNA: TGTGCCAGCAGCACCCCGGGCCTCTCCTCCGAGCAGTACTTC
CDR3: CASSTPGLSSEQYF

V: TRBV11-2
size: .
D: .
J: TRBJ2-6
DNA: TGTGCCAGCAGCCTCCCCTCTAGGGCCAACGTCCTGACTTTC
CDR3: CASSLPSRANVLTF

V: TRBV20-1
size: many
D: TRBD1
J: TRBJ2-7
DNA: TGCAGTGCGAGAATGACAGGGGTTCAGGACGAGCAGTACTTC
CDR3: CSARMTGVQDEQYF

V: TRBV6-5
size: once
D: TRBD2
J: TRBJ2-1
DNA: TGTGCCAGCAGTCCTCCGGGACTAGCGGGAGGAGAGCAGTTCTTC
CDR3: CASSPPGLAGGEQFF

V: TRBV5-1
size: many
D: .
J: TRBJ2-1
DNA: TGCGCCAGCAGCTTGGGCTGGCAGGGAGACAATGAGCAGTTCTTC
CDR3: CASSLGWQGDNEQFF

V: TRBV9
size: many
D: .
J: TRBJ1-6
DNA: TGTGCCAGCAGCGGAGCCAGCTCCTATAATTCACCCCTCCACTTT
CDR3: CASSGASSYNSPLHF

V: TRBV18
size: .
D: .
J: TRBJ2-5
DNA: TGTGCCAGCTCACCATTCACCGCCCCGCAAGAGACCCAGTACTTC
CDR3: CASSPFTAPQETQYF

V: TRBV6-1
size: many
D: TRBD1
J: TRBJ1-1
DNA: TGTGCCAGCAGTGACGGGACAGCGACCGAAGCTTTCTTT
CDR3: CASSDGTATEAFF

V: TRBV5-1
size: many
D: .
J: TRBJ2-3
DNA: TGCGCCAGCAGCTTGGGCAGGGTCGACGATACGCAGTATTTT
CDR3: CASSLGRVDDTQYF

V: TRBV6-2/TRBV6-3
size: many
D: .
J: TRBJ1-5
DNA: TGTGCCAGCAGCTGGGCCCTTAGCAATCAGCCCCAGCATTTT
CDR3: CASSWALSNQPQHF

V: TRBV5-5
size: many
D: .
J: TRBJ2-7
DNA: TGTGCCAGCAGCTTGGATCTACCGTGGTACTTC
CDR3: CASSLDLPWYF

V: TRBV7-9
size: many
D: TRBD1
J: TRBJ2-2
DNA: TGTGCCAGCAGCCCGACAGGGGGCAACACCGGGGAGCTGTTTTTT
CDR3: CASSPTGGNTGELFF

V: TRBV5-4
size: few
D: .
J: TRBJ2-5
DNA: TGTGCCAGCAGCTTGGCGCTGACGCGCGAGACCCAGTACTTC
CDR3: CASSLALTRETQYF

V: TRBV20-1
size: many
D: TRBD2
J: TRBJ2-3
DNA: TGCAGTGCGACTCCCGGGACTAGCGACACAGATACGCAGTATTTT
CDR3: CSATPGTSDTDTQYF

V: TRBV6-1
size: many
D: .
J: TRBJ2-3
DNA: TGTGCCAGCAGTGAAGTACCGGGATCTAATACGCAGTATTTT
CDR3: CASSEVPGSNTQYF

V: TRBV2
size: few
D: .
J: TRBJ2-3
DNA: TGTGCCAGCAGTCGAACGACAGATACGCAGTATTTT
CDR3: CASSRTTDTQYF

V: TRBV15
size: many
D: .
J: TRBJ2-7
DNA: TGTGCCACCAGCAGTTACGGAGACTACGAGCAGTACTTC
CDR3: CATSSYGDYEQYF

V: TRBV4-1
size: many
D: .
J: TRBJ1-1
DNA: TGCGCCAGCAGCCAAGATTACCAGGGGAACACTGAAGCTTTCTTT
CDR3: CASSQDYQGNTEAFF

V: TRBV7-8
size: many
D: .
J: TRBJ1-2
DNA: TGTGCCAGCAGCTTAGAGACAGCGGGAGATAGCTATGGCTACACCTTC
CDR3: CASSLETAGDSYGYTF

V: TRBV2
size: .
D: TRBD1
J: TRBJ2-2
DNA: TGTGCCAGCAGTGGGCCGGGACAGGGTACCGGGGAGCTGTTTTTT
CDR3: CASSGPGQGTGELFF

V: TRBV29-1
size: many
D: .
J: TRBJ2-2
DNA: TGCAGCGTTGAAGACCCCGGGGAGCTGTTTTTT
CDR3: CSVEDPGELFF

V: TRBV7-9
size: .
D: .
J: TRBJ1-4
DNA: TGTGCCAGCAGCTTTTCCCAGGGGAATGAAAAACTGTTTTTT
CDR3: CASSFSQGNEKLFF

V: TRBV4-1
size: many
D: .
J: TRBJ1-6
DNA: TGCGCCAGCAGCCAGTCCGGGACCGAGAATTCACCCCTCCACTTT
CDR3: CASSQSGTENSPLHF

V: TRBV20-1
size: many
D: TRBD1
J: TRBJ2-7
DNA: TGCAGTGCTATCGTTGGGAACAGGGGGCTGAGTTCCGAGCAGTACTTC
CDR3: CSAIVGNRGLSSEQYF

V: TRBV2
size: many
D: TRBD1
J: TRBJ2-3
DNA: TGTGCCAGCAGTGTGGCAGGGGGCGCAGATACGCAGTATTTT
CDR3: CASSVAGGADTQYF

V: TRBV23-1
size: .
D: TRBD1
J: TRBJ1-5
DNA: TGCGCCAGCGGATACCCACAGGGGGATGGCAATCAGCCCCAGCATTTT
CDR3: CASGYPQGDGNQPQHF

V: TRBV5-5
size: many
D: .
J: TRBJ1-5
DNA: TGTGCCAGCAGCTCGGAAGCCCGGGGCTACCATCAGCCCCAGCATTTT
CDR3: CASSSEARGYHQPQHF

V: TRBV28
size: many
D: .
J: TRBJ1-2
DNA: TGTGCCAGCACGGGGGCGTTGATCTATGGCTACACCTTC
CDR3: CASTGALIYGYTF

V: TRBV20-1
size: once
D: .
J: TRBJ2-5
DNA: TGCAGTGCCTACGTAAACGGGCAAGAGACCCAGTACTTC
CDR3: CSAYVNGQETQYF

V: TRBV5-1
size: .
D: .
J: TRBJ1-1
DNA: TGCGCCAGCAGCCCGGATTTGGTTACGAACACTGAAGCTTTCTTT
CDR3: CASSPDLVTNTEAFF

V: TRBV12-3/TRBV12-4
size: few
D: .
J: TRBJ2-7
DNA: TGTGCCAGCAGTTTATCCGGCTCGAGGAAAGGAGAGCAGTACTTC
CDR3: CASSLSGSRKGEQYF

V: TRBV6-4
size: many
D: .
J: TRBJ2-1
DNA: TGTGCCAGCAGTGACGGGTACAATGAGCAGTTCTTC
CDR3: CASSDGYNEQFF

V: TRBV28
size: few
D: .
J: TRBJ1-1
DNA: TGTGCCAGCAGTTTGATTAGAGACACTGAAGCTTTCTTT
CDR3: CASSLIRDTEAFF

V: TRBV5-4
size: .
D: TRBD1
J: TRBJ1-4
DNA: TGTGCCAGCAGCCTTACAGGGGTTACTGAAAAACTGTTTTTT
CDR3: CASSLTGVTEKLFF

V: TRBV6-2/TRBV6-3
size: many
D: TRBD1
J: TRBJ2-4
DNA: TGTGCCAGCAGTTCCGTGACAGGGGCGGCCAAAAACATTCAGTACTTC
CDR3: CASSSVTGAAKNIQYF